Following are 17 T cell receptor beta chains from one sample sequenced in a study of T cells in Graves' hyperthyroidism and ophthalmopathy. TCR beta CDR3 sequences were amplified from RNA transcripts. Carried out on the TCR CDR3, a first-round RT-PCR used the HTBI primer set. TCRdb reanalysed the multiplex PCR reads using MiXCR and keeps one entry per CDR3 protein. The sample shows fewer than 250,000 distinct CDR3 sequences, 17% of them seen only once. Input material: blood. The receptors come from a man in his fifties with Graves' hyperthyroidism.

This clonotype occurred many times. The chain carries TRBV5-1 and TRBJ2-5; TRBD1 is a possible D gene (6 bases). Trimming cost V 3 bases and J 3 bases, with 12 bases left between them. The CDR3 totals 14 residues. CDR1 and CDR2 from the germline V gene are SGHRS and YFSETQ. For the CDR3, the DNA is TGCGCCAGCAGCTGGACAGTCAGCAAAGAGACCCAGTACTTC. Its translation is CASSWTVSKETQYF.

This clonotype was counted only a few times. The chain has TRBV30 and TRBJ2-1; 9 bases are shared with TRBD1. The CDR3 extends over 13 amino acids. CDR1 and CDR2 (germline): GTSNPN, SVGIG (reference sequence). The DNA for the CDR3 is TGTACCGTACCCGGGACAGGGAGAACTGAGCAGTTCTTC. Translating gives CTVPGTGRTEQFF.

This clonotype was observed many times. The V and J genes are TRBV7-2 and TRBJ1-1; no reliable D call. Trimming left V 0 bases short and J 2 bases short, with 13 bases between. The CDR3 spans 16 residues. Germline V gene lookup returns CDR1 SGHTA and CDR2 FQGNSA. CDR3 residues: CASSLALVGQNTEAFF. The CDR3 DNA reads TGTGCCAGCAGCTTAGCGCTTGTGGGTCAAAACACTGAAGCTTTCTTT.

In this sample, this clonotype turned up many times. The rearrangement links TRBV30 to TRBJ2-5; perhaps TRBD2 as D (6 bases). The CDR3 is 12 amino acids. Between the trimmed V and J ends, which lost 4 bases and 4 bases, there was a span of 10 bases. CDR1 and CDR2 (germline): GTSNPN, SVGIG (reference sequence). This CDR3 is CAWTLGGETQYF. CDR3 in DNA: TGTGCCTGGACGCTCGGGGGAGAGACCCAGTACTTC.

This clonotype was seen many times. The rearrangement links TRBV5-5 to TRBJ2-3; the match to TRBD1 covers 12 bases. Germline V gives CDR1 SGHKS, CDR2 YYEKEE (reference sequence). The CDR3 extends over 16 amino acids. The J segment lost 6 bases and the V segment lost 4 bases, leaving 9 bases of the junction unmatched. The CDR3 sequence: CASSLTVGQGADTQYF. The CDR3 DNA reads TGTGCCAGCAGCCTGACGGTGGGACAGGGGGCTGATACGCAGTATTTT.

This clonotype has a count of ten or more. V usage is TRBV20-1 and J usage is TRBJ2-7; 9 bases map to TRBD1. CDR3 length: 13 residues. Per germline, CDR1 DFQATT and CDR2 SNEGSKA (reference sequence). J was trimmed by 2 bases and V by 4 bases; bases with no gene match: 3. CDR3 sequence (DNA): TGCAGTGCTAACCGGGACAGGGCCTACGAGCAGTACTTC. This encodes CSANRDRAYEQYF.

V usage is TRBV18 and J usage is TRBJ2-2; 10 bases are shared with TRBD1. The CDR3 sequence is 16 residues long. Losses at the gene ends were 3 bases for V and 4 bases for J; bases not matched to a gene: 5. Germline values: CDR1 KGHSH, CDR2 LQKENI. CDR3 DNA sequence: TGTGCCAGCTCACCTCAAGGACAGGGGGGCACCGGGGAGCTGTTTTTT. It is translated as CASSPQGQGGTGELFF.

This clonotype was seen repeatedly, ten times or more. The V gene is TRBV24-1, the J gene TRBJ2-1, with D hard to call. Trimming stripped 4 bases from V and 8 bases from J, with 26 bases between. This CDR3 contains 18 residues. Looked up from germline, CDR1 is KGHDR and CDR2 is SFDVKD. The CDR3 spells CATSDPSRSQMAIDEQFF. The CDR3, as DNA: TGTGCCACCAGTGACCCCTCTAGGTCTCAAATGGCTATCGATGAGCAGTTCTTC.

CDR3 in amino acids: CSVQTGQGREKLFF. CDR3 bases: TGCAGCGTTCAAACGGGACAGGGGCGGGAAAAACTGTTTTTT. The chain recombines TRBV29-1 with TRBJ1-4, with 10 nucleotides matching TRBD1. The CDR3 sequence is 14 residues long. J gave up 8 bases and V 5 bases, and 8 bases lay outside the gene matches. CDR1 and CDR2 (germline): SQVTM, ANQGSEA.

This clonotype showed up many times. The chain is built from TRBV7-9 and TRBJ2-1; D call uncertain. CDR3 length: 14 amino acids. Germline CDR1 is SEHNR and CDR2 is FQNEAQ (reference sequence). Trimming shortened V by 2 bases and J by 10 bases, and 15 bases separated the two germline ends. The CDR3 DNA is TGTGCCAGCAGCTTAACCCTTCTGGGGTGGGAGCAGTTCTTC. This encodes CASSLTLLGWEQFF.

This chain links TRBV11-2 with TRBJ2-1; TRBD1 might be the D (5 bases). V was trimmed by 5 bases and J by 3 bases, leaving 14 bases between them. This CDR3 region has 15 residues. Germline V gives CDR1 SGHAT, CDR2 FQNNGV. The DNA for the CDR3 is TGTGCCAGCAGCCAGGAACAGGACAACTACAATGAGCAGTTCTTC. Its translation: CASSQEQDNYNEQFF.

This clonotype was observed many times. The V and J genes are TRBV7-8 and TRBJ2-3; TRBD2 aligns across 10 bases. Germline V gene sequence: CDR1 SGHVS, CDR2 FQNEAQ. Losses at the gene ends were 5 bases for V and 2 bases for J; bases not matched to a gene: 4. The CDR3 runs to 15 residues. CDR3 nucleotides: TGTGCCAGCAGCCCGACTAGCGGGTTCACAGATACGCAGTATTTT. This encodes CASSPTSGFTDTQYF.

This chain links TRBV15 with TRBJ2-7; D perhaps matches TRBD1 (5 bases). The germline gives CDR1 LNHNV, CDR2 YYDKDF (reference sequence). The length of the CDR3 is 16 residues. The V gene lost 1 base and the J gene lost 3 bases, with 16 bases spanning the gap. DNA for the CDR3: TGTGCCACCAGCAGAGGACTGGGTTCCAGGGTCTACGAGCAGTACTTC. Translation: CATSRGLGSRVYEQYF.

The V and J genes are TRBV20-1 and TRBJ2-2; 9 nucleotides line up with TRBD1. This CDR3 region has 14 residues. V gave up 5 bases and J gave up 7 bases; unmatched junction bases: 8. Germline-derived CDR1 and CDR2 are DFQATT and SNEGSKA (reference sequence). The CDR3 loop reads CSAPIQGAVGELFF. The CDR3 region has the DNA TGCAGTGCTCCCATACAGGGGGCCGTCGGGGAGCTGTTTTTT.

This clonotype turned up a few times. V usage is TRBV5-1 and J usage is TRBJ1-5; maybe TRBD1 (6 bases). CDR3 length: 15 amino acids. Trimming stripped 4 bases from V and 8 bases from J, with 19 bases between. Germline lookup yields CDR1 SGHRS and CDR2 YFSETQ. This CDR3 reads CASSLRGGAREPQHF. DNA for the CDR3: TGCGCCAGCAGCCTACGGGGGGGGGCGAGGGAGCCCCAGCATTTT. The full variable domain, rest sourced from reference TRBV5-1 and TRBJ1-5, is KAGVTQTPRYLIKTRGQQVTLSCSPISGHRSVSWYQQTPGQGLQFLFEYFSETQRNKGNFPGRFSGRQFSNSRSEMNVSTLELGDSALYLCASSLRGGAREPQHFGDGTRLSIL.

The table lists this clonotype with a few counts. The junction departs from germline at one end; a sequencing error may be responsible. This rearrangement joins TRBV5-5 to TRBJ1-1; D gene uncertain. The germline gives CDR1 SGHKS, CDR2 YYEKEE (reference sequence). The CDR3 spans 13 residues. The chain's CDR3 is CASSPREATETFF. In DNA form, the CDR3 reads TGTGCCAGCAGCCCCCGGGAGGCCACTGAAACTTTCTTT.

In its sample, this clonotype was seen a few times. The chain uses TRBV6-1 and TRBJ2-7; D might be TRBD1 (6 bases). Germline loops: CDR1 MNHNS, CDR2 SASEGT. CDR3 length equals 18 residues. V lost 0 bases and J 3 bases, leaving 21 bases between the germline ends. In DNA, the CDR3 is TGTGCCAGCAGTGAAGCCTCCCTGGGTCTCAGGGGCGGCTACGAGCAGTACTTC. Translating gives CASSEASLGLRGGYEQYF.